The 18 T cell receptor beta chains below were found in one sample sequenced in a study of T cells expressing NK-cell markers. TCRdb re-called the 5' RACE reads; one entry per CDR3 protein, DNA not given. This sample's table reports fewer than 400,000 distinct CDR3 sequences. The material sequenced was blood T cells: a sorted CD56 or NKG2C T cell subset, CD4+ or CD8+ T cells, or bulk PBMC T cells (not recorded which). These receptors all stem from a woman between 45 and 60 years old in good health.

The CDR3 here is CSARGDREGNTIYF. The chain combines TRBV20-1 with TRBJ1-3; TCRdb names TRBD1, which stays unverified in the absence of DNA. Germline V CDR1 and CDR2: DFQATT, SNEGSKA (reference sequence). The CDR3 consists of 14 residues.

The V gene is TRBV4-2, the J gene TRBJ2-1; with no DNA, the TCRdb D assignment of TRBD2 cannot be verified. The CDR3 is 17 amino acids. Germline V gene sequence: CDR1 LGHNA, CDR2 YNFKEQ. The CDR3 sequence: CASSQGGLAGPYNEQFF.

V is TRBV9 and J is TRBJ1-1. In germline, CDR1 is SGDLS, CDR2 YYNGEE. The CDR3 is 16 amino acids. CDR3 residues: CASSVETGSMNTEAFF.

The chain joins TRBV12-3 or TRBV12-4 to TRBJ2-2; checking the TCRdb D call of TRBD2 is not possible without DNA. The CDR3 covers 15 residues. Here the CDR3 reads CASSLRDYNTGELFF.

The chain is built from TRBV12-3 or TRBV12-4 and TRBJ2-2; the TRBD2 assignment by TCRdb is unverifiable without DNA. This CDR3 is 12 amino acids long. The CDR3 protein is CASGVGPGELFF.

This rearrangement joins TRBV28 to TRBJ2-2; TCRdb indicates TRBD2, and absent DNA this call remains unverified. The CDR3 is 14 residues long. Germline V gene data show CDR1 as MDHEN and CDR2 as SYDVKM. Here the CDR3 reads CASMERETTGELFF.

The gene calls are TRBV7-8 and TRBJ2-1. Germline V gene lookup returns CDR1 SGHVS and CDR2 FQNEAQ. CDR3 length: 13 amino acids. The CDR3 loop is CASSLVVLGEQFF.

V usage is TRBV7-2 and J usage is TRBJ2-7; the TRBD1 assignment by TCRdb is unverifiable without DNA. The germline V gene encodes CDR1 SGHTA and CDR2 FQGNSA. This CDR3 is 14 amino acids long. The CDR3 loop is CASSPGRRRYEQYF. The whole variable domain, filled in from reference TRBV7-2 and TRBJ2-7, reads GAGVSQSPSNKVTEKGKDVELRCDPISGHTALYWYRQSLGQGLEFLIYFQGNSAPDKSGLPSDRFSAERTGGSVSTLTIQRTQQEDSAVYLCASSPGRRRYEQYFGPGTRLTVT.

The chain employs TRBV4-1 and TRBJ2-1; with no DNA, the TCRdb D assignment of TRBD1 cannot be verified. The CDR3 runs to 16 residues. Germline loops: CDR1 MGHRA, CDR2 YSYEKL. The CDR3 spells CASSARWDSAYNEQFF.

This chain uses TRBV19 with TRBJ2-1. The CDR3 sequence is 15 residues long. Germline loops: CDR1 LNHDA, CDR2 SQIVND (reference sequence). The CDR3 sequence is CASSPDRSSYNEQFF.

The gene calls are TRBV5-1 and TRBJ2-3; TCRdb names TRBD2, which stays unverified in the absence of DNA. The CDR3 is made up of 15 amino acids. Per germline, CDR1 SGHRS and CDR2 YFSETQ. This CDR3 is CASSLAKAGADTQYF.

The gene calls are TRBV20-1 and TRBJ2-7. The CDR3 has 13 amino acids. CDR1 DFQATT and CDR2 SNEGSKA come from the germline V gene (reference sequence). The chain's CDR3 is CSARRQGFYEQYF.

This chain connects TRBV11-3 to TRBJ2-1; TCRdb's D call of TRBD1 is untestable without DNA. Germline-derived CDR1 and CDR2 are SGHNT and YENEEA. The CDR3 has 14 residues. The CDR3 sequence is CASSPGFGGNEQFF.

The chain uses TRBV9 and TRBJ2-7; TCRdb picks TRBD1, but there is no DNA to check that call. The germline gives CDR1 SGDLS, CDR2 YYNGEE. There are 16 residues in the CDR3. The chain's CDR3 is CASSVAPRGADYEQYF.

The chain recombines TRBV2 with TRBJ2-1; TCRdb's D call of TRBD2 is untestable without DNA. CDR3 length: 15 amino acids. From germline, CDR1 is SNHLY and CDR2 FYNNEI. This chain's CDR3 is CASSGVALVENEQFF.

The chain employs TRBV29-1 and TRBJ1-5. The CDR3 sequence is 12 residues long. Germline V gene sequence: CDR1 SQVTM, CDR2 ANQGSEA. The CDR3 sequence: CSVGGNNQPQHF.

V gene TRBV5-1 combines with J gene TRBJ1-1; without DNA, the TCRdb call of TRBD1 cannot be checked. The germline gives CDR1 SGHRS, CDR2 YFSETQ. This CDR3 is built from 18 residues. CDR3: CASSVTLPAPGLNTEAFF.

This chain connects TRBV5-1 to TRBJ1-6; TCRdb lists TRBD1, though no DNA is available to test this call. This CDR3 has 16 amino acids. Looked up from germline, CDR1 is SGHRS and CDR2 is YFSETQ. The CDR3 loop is CASSLEGGPRNSPLHF.